The clone carrying this TCR beta chain has just a few counts. The antigen is undetermined. TCRdb's copy holds only in-frame clones and misses some; the assay was immunoSEQ multiplex PCR. The data contain 70,000 or so clones, approximately 90% of them singletons. The data originate from a study of OX40 agonist ivuxolimab in advanced cancers. As for the study in general: Across the patients, intravenous ivuxolimab was delivered every 2 weeks at 0.01 to 10 mg/kg. Males comprised 70% to 85% of the group, whose mean age was approximately 60 years (range roughly 20 to 90). Study results and limitations: CD8+ T cells showed, on average, more clonal expansion than CD4+ cells.

The input for sequencing was CD4+ or CD8+ T cells sorted from blood, taken in a trial of the OX40 agonist ivuxolimab. This TCR was recovered from an adult with an advanced solid tumor such as melanoma, head and neck, liver or kidney cancer.

CDR3: CASSLGLAGGYQETQYF. Written as DNA, the CDR3 is TGCGCCAGCAGCTTGGGACTAGCGGGAGGGTACCAAGAGACCCAGTACTTC. The chain couples TRBV5-1 to TRBJ2-5, with 14 bases aligning to TRBD2. Trimming at V came to 0 bases and at J to 0 bases, leaving 1 base not matched to a gene. CDR3 length: 17 amino acids. CDR1 SGHRS and CDR2 YFSETQ come from the germline V gene.